This T cell receptor beta chain is drawn from a study of T cell responses to AZD1222 COVID-19 vaccine. Findings and caveats of the study: The study found Spike-specific TCR breadth and depth rose after two AZD1222 doses. Clonal diversity was possibly underestimated, and the donors were mostly white British, with more females.

Regarding this clone: Its target is not known.

Sequencing was performed with immunoSEQ multiplex PCR; in TCRdb, only in-frame clones are kept and a portion is missing. The sample yields tens of thousands of clones, approximately 88% seen once. The CDR3 contains 16 residues. V was trimmed by 3 bases and J by 2 bases, leaving 14 bases between them. Germline lookup yields CDR1 MDHEN and CDR2 SYDVKM. The clonotype comes from an adult in good health. This specimen consisted of peripheral blood, obtained on day 0 of AZD1222 vaccination. This rearrangement joins TRBV28 to TRBJ2-4, with D tentatively TRBD1 (5 bases). The CDR3, as DNA: TGTGCCAGCAGTTTCGGACAAGGCAGAACCAAAAACATTCAGTACTTC. Translated, it gives CASSFGQGRTKNIQYF.